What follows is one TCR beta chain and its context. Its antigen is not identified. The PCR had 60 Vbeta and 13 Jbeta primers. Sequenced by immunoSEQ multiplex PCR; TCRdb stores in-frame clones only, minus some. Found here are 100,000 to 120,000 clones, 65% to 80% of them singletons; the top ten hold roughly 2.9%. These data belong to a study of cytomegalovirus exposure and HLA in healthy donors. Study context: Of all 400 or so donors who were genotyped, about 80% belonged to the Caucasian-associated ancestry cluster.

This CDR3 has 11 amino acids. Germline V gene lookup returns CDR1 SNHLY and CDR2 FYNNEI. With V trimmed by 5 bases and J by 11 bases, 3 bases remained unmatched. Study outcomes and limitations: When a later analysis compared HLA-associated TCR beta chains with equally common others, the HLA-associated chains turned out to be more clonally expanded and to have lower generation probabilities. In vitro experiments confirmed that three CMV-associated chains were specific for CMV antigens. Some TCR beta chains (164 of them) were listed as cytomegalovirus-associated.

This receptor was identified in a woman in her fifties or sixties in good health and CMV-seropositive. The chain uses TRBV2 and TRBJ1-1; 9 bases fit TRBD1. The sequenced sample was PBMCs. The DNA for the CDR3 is TGTGCCAGCAGTCAAGACAGGGGGGCTTTCTTT. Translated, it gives CASSQDRGAFF.